The rows below give T cell receptor beta chains drawn from one sample of a study of follicular helper T cells after annual influenza vaccination. Clones were sequenced by immunoSEQ multiplex PCR, and TCRdb holds only the in-frame ones, with some missing. The repertoire consists of 25,000 to 35,000 clones, with roughly 80% occurring once and the leading ten covering roughly 1.1%. The source was CXCR5+ CD38- circulating T follicular helper cells from blood, collected on the day of influenza vaccination. These receptors were obtained from an adult who received the influenza vaccine. The CDR3 runs from the conserved cysteine through the conserved F or W. A D gene is named only where the DNA matches it firmly. Expanded clones get a size class; other rows say once, few or many, or leave the size out.

V gene,clone size,D gene,J gene,CDR3 protein,CDR3 DNA
TRBV10-3,NA,NA,TRBJ1-3,CAISEERNTIYF,TGTGCCATCAGTGAGGAGCGAAACACCATATATTTT
TRBV11-1,NA,NA,TRBJ2-7,CASSRNRKNYEQYF,TGTGCCAGCAGCCGCAACAGGAAAAACTACGAGCAGTACTTC
TRBV28,NA,NA,TRBJ2-1,CASIAGFTYEQFF,TGTGCCAGCATTGCAGGATTCACCTATGAGCAGTTCTTC
TRBV5-1,NA,NA,TRBJ1-2,CASSLPPGRTGSDGYTF,TGCGCCAGCAGCCTGCCCCCGGGGCGTACAGGGTCTGATGGCTACACCTTC
TRBV5-1,NA,TRBD1,TRBJ1-1,CASSMTGGNTEAFF,TGCGCCAGCAGCATGACAGGGGGGAACACTGAAGCTTTCTTT
TRBV15,NA,TRBD2,TRBJ2-1,CATSDPGLAGDRSEQFF,TGTGCCACCAGCGATCCGGGACTAGCGGGAGATAGGAGTGAGCAGTTCTTC
TRBV14,NA,TRBD1,TRBJ2-1,CASSQEKRQRDRVRTNEQFF,TGTGCCAGCAGCCAAGAGAAGAGACAGCGGGACAGGGTGAGGACAAATGAGCAGTTCTTC
TRBV30,NA,NA,TRBJ1-3,CAWARGNTIYF,TGTGCCTGGGCGAGAGGAAACACCATATATTTT
TRBV19,NA,NA,TRBJ1-4,CASSPRGTRTEKLFF,TGTGCCAGTAGTCCTAGGGGCACACGGACCGAAAAACTGTTTTTT
TRBV7-3,NA,TRBD2,TRBJ2-1,CASSLGLAGTAGEQFF,TGTGCCAGCAGCTTGGGACTAGCGGGGACCGCCGGTGAGCAGTTCTTC
TRBV28,NA,TRBD1,TRBJ2-7,CASRGQGLGAHEQYF,TGTGCCAGCAGAGGACAGGGCCTAGGCGCCCACGAGCAGTACTTC
TRBV5-1,NA,NA,TRBJ2-1,CASSPGPSSYNEQFF,TGCGCCAGCAGCCCCGGTCCTAGCTCCTACAATGAGCAGTTCTTC
TRBV28,NA,NA,TRBJ2-1,CASSLRPGSSYNEQFF,TGTGCCAGCAGTTTAAGGCCGGGGAGCTCCTACAATGAGCAGTTCTTC
TRBV2,NA,NA,TRBJ1-4,CASQTGTRAGTNEKLFF,TGTGCCAGCCAAACCGGGACACGGGCTGGAACTAATGAAAAACTGTTTTTT
TRBV19,few,NA,TRBJ1-3,CASSIYTVSGNTIYF,TGTGCCAGTAGTATTTACACAGTCTCTGGAAACACCATATATTTT
TRBV29-1,NA,NA,TRBJ1-4,CSVDGGPSATNEKLFF,TGCAGCGTTGATGGCGGGCCTTCGGCAACTAATGAAAAACTGTTTTTT
TRBV5-1,NA,NA,TRBJ2-7,CASSLATLTYEQYF,TGCGCCAGCAGCTTGGCCACTCTCACCTACGAGCAGTACTTC
TRBV18,NA,TRBD1,TRBJ1-1,CASSWTGDMNTEAFF,TGTGCCAGCTCATGGACAGGGGACATGAACACTGAAGCTTTCTTT